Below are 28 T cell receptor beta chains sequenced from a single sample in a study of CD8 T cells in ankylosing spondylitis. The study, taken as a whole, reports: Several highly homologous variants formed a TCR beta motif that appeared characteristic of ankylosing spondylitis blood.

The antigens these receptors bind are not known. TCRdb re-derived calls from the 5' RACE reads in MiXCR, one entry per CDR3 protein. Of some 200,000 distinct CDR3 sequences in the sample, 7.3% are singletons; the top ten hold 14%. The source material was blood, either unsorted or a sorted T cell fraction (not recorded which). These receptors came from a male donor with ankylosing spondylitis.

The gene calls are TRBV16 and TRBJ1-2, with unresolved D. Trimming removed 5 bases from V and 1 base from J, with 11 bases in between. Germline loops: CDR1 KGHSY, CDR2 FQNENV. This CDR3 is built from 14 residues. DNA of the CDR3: TGTGCCAGCAGCAAATTGGTGGATAACTATGGCTACACCTTC. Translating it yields CASSKLVDNYGYTF.

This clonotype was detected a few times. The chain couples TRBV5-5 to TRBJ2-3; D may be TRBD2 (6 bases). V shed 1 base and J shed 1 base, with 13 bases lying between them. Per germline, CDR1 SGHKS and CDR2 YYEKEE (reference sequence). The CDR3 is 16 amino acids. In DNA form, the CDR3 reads TGTGCCAGCAGCTTGAATTTAGGAGGGGGCACAGATACGCAGTATTTT. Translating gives CASSLNLGGGTDTQYF.

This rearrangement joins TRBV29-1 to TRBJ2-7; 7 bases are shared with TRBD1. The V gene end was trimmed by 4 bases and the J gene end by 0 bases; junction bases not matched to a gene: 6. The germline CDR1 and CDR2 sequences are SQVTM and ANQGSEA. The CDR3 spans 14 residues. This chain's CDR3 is CSVGRTGVSYEQYF. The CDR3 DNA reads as TGCAGCGTTGGGCGAACAGGGGTCTCCTACGAGCAGTACTTC.

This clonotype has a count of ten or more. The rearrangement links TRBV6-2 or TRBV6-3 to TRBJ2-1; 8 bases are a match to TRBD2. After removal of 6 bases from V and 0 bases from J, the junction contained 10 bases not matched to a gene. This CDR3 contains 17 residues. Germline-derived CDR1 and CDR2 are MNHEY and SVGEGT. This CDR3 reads CASRPQGGGRSYNEQFF. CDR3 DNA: TGTGCCAGCAGACCCCAAGGCGGGGGGCGCTCCTACAATGAGCAGTTCTTC.

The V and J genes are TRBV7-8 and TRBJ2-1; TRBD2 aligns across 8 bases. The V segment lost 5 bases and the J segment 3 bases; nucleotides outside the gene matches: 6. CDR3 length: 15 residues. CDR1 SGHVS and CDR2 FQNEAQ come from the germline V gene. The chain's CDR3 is CASSQIAGIYNEQFF. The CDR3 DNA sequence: TGTGCCAGCAGCCAGATAGCGGGGATCTACAATGAGCAGTTCTTC. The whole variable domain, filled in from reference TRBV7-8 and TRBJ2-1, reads GAGVSQSPRYKVAKRGQDVALRCDPISGHVSLFWYQQALGQGPEFLTYFQNEAQLDKSGLPSDRFFAERPEGSVSTLKIQRTQQEDSAVYLCASSQIAGIYNEQFFGPGTRLTVL.

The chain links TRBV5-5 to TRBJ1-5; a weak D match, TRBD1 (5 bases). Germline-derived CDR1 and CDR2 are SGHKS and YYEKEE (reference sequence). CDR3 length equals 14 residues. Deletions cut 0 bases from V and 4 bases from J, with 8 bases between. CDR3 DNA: TGTGCCAGCAGCTTGGTATCAGGGAATCAGCCCCAGCATTTT. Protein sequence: CASSLVSGNQPQHF.

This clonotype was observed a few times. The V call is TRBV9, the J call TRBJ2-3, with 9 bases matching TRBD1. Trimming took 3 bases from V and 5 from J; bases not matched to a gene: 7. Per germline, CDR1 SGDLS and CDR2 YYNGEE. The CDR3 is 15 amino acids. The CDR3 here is CASSAGQGMGDTQYF. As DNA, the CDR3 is TGTGCCAGCAGCGCGGGACAGGGAATGGGAGATACGCAGTATTTT.

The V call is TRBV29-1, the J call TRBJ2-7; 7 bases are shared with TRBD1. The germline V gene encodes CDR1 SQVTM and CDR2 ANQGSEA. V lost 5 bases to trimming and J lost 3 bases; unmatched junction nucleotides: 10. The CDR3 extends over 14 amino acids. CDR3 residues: CSVQTGTVDYEQYF. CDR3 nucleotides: TGCAGCGTTCAAACCGGGACAGTGGACTACGAGCAGTACTTC.

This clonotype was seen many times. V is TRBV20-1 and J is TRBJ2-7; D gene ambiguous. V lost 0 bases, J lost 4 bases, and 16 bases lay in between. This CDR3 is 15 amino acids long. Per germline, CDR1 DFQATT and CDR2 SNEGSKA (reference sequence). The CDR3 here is CSARDVRAGRYEQYF. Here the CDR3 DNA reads TGCAGTGCTAGAGATGTCCGTGCCGGCAGATACGAGCAGTACTTC.

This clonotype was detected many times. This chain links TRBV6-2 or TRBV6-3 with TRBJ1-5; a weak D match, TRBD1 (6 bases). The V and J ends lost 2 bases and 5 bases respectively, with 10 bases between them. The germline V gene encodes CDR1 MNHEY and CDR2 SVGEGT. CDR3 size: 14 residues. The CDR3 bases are TGTGCCAGCAGTTACGTGACAGGAGATCAGCCCCAGCATTTT. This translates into CASSYVTGDQPQHF.

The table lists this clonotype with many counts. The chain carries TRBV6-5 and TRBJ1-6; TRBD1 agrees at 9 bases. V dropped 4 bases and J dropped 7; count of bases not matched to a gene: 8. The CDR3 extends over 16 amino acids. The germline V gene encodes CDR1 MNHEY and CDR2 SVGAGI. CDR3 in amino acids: CASSSRTGVWNSPLHF. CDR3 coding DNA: TGTGCCAGCAGTTCCCGGACAGGGGTTTGGAATTCACCCCTCCACTTT.

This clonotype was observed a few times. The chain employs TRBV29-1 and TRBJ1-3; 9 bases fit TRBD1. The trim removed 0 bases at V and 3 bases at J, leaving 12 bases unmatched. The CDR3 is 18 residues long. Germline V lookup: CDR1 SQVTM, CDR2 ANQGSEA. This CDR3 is CSVEEEGYRGRVGNTIYF. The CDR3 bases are TGCAGCGTTGAAGAAGAGGGGTACAGGGGGCGCGTTGGAAACACCATATATTTT.

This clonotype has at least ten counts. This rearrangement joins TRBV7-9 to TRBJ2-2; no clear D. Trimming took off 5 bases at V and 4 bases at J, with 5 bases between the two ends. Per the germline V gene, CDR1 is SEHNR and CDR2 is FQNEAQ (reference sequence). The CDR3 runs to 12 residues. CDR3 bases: TGTGCCAGCAGCCACTCCACCGGGGAGCTGTTTTTT. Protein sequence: CASSHSTGELFF.

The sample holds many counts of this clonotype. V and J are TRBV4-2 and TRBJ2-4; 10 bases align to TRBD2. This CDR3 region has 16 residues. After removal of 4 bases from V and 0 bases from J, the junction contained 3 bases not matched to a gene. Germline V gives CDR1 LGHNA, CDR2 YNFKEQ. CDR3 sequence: CASSLGLAAAKNIQYF. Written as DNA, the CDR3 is TGTGCCAGCAGCCTTGGACTAGCGGCAGCCAAAAACATTCAGTACTTC.

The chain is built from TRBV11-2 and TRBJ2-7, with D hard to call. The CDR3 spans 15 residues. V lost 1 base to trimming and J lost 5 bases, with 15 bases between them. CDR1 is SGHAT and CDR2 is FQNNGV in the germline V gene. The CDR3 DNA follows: TGTGCCAGCAGCTTAGTCTCTCCCTTACGCAACGAGCAGTACTTC. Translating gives CASSLVSPLRNEQYF.

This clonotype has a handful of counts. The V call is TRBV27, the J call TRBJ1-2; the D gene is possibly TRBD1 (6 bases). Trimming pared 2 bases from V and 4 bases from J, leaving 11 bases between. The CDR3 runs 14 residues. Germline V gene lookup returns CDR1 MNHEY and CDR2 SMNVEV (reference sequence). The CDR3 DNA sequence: TGTGCCAGCAGTTTACAAGGAGGGGGCTATGGCTACACCTTC. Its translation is CASSLQGGGYGYTF.

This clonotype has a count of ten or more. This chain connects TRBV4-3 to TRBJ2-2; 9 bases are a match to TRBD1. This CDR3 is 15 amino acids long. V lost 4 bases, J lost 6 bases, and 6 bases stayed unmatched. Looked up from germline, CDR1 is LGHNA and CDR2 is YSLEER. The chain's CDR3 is CASSLGQGRPGELFF. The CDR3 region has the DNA TGCGCCAGCAGCCTGGGACAGGGAAGGCCCGGGGAGCTGTTTTTT.

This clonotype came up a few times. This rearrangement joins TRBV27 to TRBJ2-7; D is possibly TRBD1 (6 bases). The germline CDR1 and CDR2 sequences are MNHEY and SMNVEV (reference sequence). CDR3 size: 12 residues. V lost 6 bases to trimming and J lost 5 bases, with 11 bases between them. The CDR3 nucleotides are TGTGCCAGCAGCACCAGGGGTAACGAGCAGTACTTC. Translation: CASSTRGNEQYF.

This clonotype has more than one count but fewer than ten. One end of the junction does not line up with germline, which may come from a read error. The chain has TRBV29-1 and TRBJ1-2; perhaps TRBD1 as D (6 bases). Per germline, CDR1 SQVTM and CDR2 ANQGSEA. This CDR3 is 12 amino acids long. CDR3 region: CSVRDIDYGYSF. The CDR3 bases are TGCAGCGTTAGGGACATTGACTATGGCTACTCCTTC.

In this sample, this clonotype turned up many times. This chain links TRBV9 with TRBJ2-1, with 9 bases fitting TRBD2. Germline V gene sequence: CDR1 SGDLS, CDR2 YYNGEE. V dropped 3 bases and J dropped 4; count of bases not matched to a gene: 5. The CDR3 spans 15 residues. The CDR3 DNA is TGTGCCAGCAGCGCCAGCGGGAGGAAATACAATGAGCAGTTCTTC. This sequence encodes CASSASGRKYNEQFF.

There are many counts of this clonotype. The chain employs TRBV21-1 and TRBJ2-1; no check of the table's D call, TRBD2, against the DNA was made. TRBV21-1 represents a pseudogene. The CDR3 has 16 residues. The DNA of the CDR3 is TGTGCCAGCAGCAAGATACTAGCGGGAGATTACAATGAGCAGTTCTTC. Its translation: CASSKILAGDYNEQFF.

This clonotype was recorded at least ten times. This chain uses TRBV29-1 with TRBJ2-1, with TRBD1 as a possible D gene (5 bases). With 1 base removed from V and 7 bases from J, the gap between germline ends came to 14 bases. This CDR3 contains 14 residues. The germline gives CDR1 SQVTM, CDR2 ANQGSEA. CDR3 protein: CSVEVVGPGNEQFF. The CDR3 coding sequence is TGCAGCGTTGAAGTGGTGGGGCCAGGGAATGAGCAGTTCTTC.

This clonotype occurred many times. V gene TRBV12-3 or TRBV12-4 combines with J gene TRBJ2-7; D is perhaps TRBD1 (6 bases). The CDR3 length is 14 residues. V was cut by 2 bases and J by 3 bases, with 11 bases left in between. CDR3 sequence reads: CASSLTPDSYEQYF. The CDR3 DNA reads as TGTGCCAGCAGTTTAACCCCGGACAGCTACGAGCAGTACTTC.

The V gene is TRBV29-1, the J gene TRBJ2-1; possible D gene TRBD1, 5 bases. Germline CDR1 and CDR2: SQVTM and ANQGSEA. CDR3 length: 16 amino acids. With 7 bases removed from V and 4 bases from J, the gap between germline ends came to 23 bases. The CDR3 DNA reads TGCAGCGATGAGTTCTTTGGTCGACAGAATTACAATGAGCAGTTCTTC. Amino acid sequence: CSDEFFGRQNYNEQFF.

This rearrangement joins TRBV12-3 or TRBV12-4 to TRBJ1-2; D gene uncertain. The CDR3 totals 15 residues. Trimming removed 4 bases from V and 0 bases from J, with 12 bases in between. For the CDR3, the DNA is TGTGCCAGCAGTTCATTACCCGGAGCTAACTATGGCTACACCTTC. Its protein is CASSSLPGANYGYTF.

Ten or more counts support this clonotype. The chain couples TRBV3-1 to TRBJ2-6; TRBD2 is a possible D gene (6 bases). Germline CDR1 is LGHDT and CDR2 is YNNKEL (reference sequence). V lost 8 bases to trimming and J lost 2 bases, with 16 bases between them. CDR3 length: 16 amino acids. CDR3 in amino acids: CASGWGEVTGANVLTF. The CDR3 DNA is TGTGCCAGCGGATGGGGGGAGGTTACTGGGGCCAACGTCCTGACTTTC.

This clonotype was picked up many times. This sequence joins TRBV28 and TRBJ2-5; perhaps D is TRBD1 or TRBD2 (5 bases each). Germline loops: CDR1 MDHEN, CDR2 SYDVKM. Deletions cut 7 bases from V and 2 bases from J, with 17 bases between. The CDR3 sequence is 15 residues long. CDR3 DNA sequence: TGTGCCAGCAAGGGACCATCGGCTCCACAAGAGACCCAGTACTTC. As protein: CASKGPSAPQETQYF.

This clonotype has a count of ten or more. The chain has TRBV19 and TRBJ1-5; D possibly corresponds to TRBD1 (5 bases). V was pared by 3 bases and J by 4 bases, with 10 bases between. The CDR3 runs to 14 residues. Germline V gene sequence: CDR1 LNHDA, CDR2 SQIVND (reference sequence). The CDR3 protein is CASSMWGVNQPQHF. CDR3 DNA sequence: TGTGCCAGTAGTATGTGGGGGGTAAATCAGCCCCAGCATTTT.